The sequence of this TCR delta chain was determined in a study of gamma-delta T cells after stem cell transplantation. TCRdb processed the RT-PCR reads again with the CATT caller. Of 2,000 to 3,000 delta-chain clones in the sample, around 3% are singletons; the top ten hold 50%. This clone is large within its sample. The sample holds other DNA sequences that translate to the same CDR3. The germline V gene encodes CDR1 GEAIGNYY and CDR2 EKD. The CDR3 spans 14 residues. Trimming removed 0 bases from V and 0 bases from J, with 10 bases in between. Sequenced material: gamma-delta T cells. The receptor's source is a human donor. It is not recorded whose cells these are; they may come from a transplant donor. The V call is TRDV2, the J call TRDJ4; a weak D match, TRDD3 (6 bases). CDR3 region: CACDTVGVSRPLIF. CDR3 sequence (DNA): TGTGCCTGTGACACCGTGGGGGTCTCCAGACCCCTGATCTTT.